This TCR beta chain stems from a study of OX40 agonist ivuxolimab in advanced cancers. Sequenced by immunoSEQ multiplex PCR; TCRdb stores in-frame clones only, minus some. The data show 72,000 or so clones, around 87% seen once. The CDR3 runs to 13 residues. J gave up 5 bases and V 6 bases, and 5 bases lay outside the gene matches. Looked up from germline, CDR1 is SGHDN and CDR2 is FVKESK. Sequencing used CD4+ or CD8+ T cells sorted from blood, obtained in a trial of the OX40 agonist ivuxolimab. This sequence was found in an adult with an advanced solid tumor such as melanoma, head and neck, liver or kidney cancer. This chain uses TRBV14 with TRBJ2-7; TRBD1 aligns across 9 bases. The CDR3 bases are TGTGCCAGCAGGCCGGGACAGGGAAACGAGCAGTACTTC. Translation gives CASRPGQGNEQYF.